What follows describes a single T cell receptor (beta chain). This specimen comes from a study of blood T cell repertoires in COVID-19. For the study at large: Specimens from acute and convalescent COVID-19 originated in the United States, Italy and Spain.

Generated by immunoSEQ multiplex PCR, the TCRdb table keeps only in-frame clones and is missing some. The sample includes about 330,000 clones, over 70% seen only once; the top ten take approximately 1.2%. Input material: peripheral blood. The TCR was taken from a woman between 45 and 65 years old with acute or convalescent COVID-19.

CDR3 region: CASSERGRGTYEQYV. In nucleotides, the CDR3 is TGTGCCAGCAGTGAAAGAGGCAGGGGGACGTACGAGCAGTACGTC. The chain combines TRBV6-1 with TRBJ2-7; 7 bases fit TRBD1. After removal of 2 bases from V and 4 bases from J, the junction contained 8 bases not matched to a gene. Germline V gene lookup returns CDR1 MNHNS and CDR2 SASEGT. The CDR3 sequence is 15 residues long.